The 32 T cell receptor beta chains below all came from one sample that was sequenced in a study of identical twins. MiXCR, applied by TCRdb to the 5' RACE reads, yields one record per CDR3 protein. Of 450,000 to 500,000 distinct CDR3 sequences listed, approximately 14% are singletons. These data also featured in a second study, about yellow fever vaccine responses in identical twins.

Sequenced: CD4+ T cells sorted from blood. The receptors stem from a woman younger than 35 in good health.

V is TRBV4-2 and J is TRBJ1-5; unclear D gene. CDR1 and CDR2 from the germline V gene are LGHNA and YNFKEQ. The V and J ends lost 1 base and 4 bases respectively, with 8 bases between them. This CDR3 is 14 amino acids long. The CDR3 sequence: CASSQVRENQPQHF. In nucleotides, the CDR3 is TGTGCCAGCAGCCAAGTGCGGGAAAATCAGCCCCAGCATTTT.

The CDR3 spells CASSLEGQGHQPQHF. For the CDR3, the DNA is TGCGCCAGCAGCTTGGAAGGACAGGGGCATCAGCCCCAGCATTTT. The chain has TRBV5-1 and TRBJ1-5, with 9 bases identical to TRBD1. The CDR3 has 15 residues. Germline V gene data show CDR1 as SGHRS and CDR2 as YFSETQ. With V trimmed by 0 bases and J by 5 bases, 3 bases remained unmatched.

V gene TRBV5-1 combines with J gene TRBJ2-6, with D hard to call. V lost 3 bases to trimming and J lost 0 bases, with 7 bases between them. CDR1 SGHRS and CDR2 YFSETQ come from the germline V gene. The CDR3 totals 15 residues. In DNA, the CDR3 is TGCGCCAGCAGCTCAATAAGCTCTGGGGCCAACGTCCTGACTTTC. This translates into CASSSISSGANVLTF.

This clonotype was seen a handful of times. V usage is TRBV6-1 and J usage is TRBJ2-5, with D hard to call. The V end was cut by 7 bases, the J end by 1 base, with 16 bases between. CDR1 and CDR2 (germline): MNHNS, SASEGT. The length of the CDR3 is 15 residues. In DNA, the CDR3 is TGTGCCAGCAAAGGAATTACAGCCTTCCAAGAGACCCAGTACTTC. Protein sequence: CASKGITAFQETQYF.

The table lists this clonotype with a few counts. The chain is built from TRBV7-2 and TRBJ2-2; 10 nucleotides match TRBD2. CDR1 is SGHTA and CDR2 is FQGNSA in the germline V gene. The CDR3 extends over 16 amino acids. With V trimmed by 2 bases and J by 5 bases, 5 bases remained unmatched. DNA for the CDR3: TGTGCCAGCAGCTTAAAAGCGGGGGGGCAAACCGGGGAGCTGTTTTTT. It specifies CASSLKAGGQTGELFF.

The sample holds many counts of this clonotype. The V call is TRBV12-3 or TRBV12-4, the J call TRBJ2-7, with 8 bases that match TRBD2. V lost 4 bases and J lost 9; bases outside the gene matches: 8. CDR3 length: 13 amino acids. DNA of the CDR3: TGTGCCAGCAGTTCTGTCTCGGCGGGAGGGCAGTACTTC. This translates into CASSSVSAGGQYF.

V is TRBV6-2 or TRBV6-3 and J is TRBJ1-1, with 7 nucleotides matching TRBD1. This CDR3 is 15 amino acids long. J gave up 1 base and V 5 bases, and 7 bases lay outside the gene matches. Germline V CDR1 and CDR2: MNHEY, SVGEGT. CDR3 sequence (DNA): TGTGCCAGCAGTCCCCGGGACAGAAGGAACACTGAAGCTTTCTTT. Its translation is CASSPRDRRNTEAFF.

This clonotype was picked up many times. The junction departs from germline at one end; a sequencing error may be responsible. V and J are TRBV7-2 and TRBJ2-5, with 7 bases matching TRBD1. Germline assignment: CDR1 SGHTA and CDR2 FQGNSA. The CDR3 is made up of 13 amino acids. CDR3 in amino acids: CASSLAGGETQYF. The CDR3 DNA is TGCGCCAGCAGCTTGGCAGGGGGAGAGACCCAGTACTTC.

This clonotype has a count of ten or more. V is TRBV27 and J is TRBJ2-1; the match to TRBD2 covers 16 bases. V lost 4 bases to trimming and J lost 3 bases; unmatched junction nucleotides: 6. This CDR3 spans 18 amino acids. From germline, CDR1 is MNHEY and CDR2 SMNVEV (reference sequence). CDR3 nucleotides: TGTGCCAGCAGTTCGGGACTAGCGGGGGGGTCGATCTACAATGAGCAGTTCTTC. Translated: CASSSGLAGGSIYNEQFF.

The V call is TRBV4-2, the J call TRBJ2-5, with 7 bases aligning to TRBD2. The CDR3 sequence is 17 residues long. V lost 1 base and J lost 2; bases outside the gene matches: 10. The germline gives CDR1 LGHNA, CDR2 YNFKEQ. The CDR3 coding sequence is TGTGCCAGCAGCCAAGGGGCCGGGAGGTCGTTTCAAGAGACCCAGTACTTC. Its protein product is CASSQGAGRSFQETQYF.

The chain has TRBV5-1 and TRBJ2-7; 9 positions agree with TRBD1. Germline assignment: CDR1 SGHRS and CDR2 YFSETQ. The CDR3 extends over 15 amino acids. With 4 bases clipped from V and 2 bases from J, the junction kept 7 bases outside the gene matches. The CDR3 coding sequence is TGCGCCAGCAGCCCCGGGACAGGGAACACCTACGAGCAGTACTTC. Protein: CASSPGTGNTYEQYF.

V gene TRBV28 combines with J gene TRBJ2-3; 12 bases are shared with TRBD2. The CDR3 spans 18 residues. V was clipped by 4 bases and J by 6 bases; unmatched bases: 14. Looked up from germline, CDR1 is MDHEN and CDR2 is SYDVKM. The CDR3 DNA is TGTGCCAGCAGTTCATCTAGCGGGAGGGCCGAATCGTTGGATACGCAGTATTTT. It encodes CASSSSSGRAESLDTQYF. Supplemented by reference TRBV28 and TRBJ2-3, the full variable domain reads DVKVTQSSRYLVKRTGEKVFLECVQDMDHENMFWYRQDPGLGLRLIYFSYDVKMKEKGDIPEGYSVSREKKERFSLILESASTNQTSMYLCASSSSSGRAESLDTQYFGPGTRLTVL.

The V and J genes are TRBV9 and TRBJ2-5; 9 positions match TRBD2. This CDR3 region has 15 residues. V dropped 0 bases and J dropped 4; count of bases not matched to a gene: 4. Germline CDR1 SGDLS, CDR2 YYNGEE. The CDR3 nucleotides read TGTGCCAGCAGCGTAGGTAGCGGGAGTGTAGAGACCCAGTACTTC. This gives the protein CASSVGSGSVETQYF.

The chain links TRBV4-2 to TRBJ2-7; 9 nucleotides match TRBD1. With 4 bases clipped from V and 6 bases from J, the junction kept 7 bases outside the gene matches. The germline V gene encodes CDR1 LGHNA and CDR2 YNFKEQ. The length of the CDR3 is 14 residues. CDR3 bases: TGTGCCAGCAGCCCCGGACAGGGGAAATCCGAGCAGTACTTC. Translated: CASSPGQGKSEQYF.

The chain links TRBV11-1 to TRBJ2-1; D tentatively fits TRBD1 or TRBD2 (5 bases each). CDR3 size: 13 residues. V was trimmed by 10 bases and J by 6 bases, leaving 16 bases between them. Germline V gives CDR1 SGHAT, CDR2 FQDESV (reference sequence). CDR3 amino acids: CATGQGTFNEQFF. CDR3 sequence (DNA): TGTGCCACCGGACAAGGGACCTTCAATGAGCAGTTCTTC.

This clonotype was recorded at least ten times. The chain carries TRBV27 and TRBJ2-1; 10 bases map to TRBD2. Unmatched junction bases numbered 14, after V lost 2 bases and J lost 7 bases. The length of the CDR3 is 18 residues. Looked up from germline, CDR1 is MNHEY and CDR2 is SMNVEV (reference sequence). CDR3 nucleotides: TGTGCCAGCAGTTTAGTCGGTCATCCGACTAGCGGGCGGAATGAGCAGTTCTTC. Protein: CASSLVGHPTSGRNEQFF.

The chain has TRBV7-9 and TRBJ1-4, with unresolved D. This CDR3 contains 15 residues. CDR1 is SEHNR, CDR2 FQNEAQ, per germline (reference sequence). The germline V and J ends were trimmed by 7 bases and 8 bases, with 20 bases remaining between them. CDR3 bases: TGTGCCAGCACCCGAAAAGGGAGGGAAGGGGAAAAACTGTTTTTT. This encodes CASTRKGREGEKLFF.

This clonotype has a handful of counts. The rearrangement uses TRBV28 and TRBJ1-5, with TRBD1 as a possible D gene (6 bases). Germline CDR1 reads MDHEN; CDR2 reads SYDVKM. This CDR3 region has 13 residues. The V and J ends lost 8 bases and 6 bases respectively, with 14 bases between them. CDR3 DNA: TGTGCCAGCTCACTTCCAGGGGTTCAGCCCCAGCATTTT. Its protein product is CASSLPGVQPQHF.

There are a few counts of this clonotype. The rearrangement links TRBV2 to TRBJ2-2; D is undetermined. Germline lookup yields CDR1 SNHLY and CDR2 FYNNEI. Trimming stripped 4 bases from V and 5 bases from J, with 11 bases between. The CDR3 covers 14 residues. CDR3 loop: CASSGLAATGELFF. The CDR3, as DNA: TGTGCCAGCAGTGGATTAGCTGCGACCGGGGAGCTGTTTTTT.

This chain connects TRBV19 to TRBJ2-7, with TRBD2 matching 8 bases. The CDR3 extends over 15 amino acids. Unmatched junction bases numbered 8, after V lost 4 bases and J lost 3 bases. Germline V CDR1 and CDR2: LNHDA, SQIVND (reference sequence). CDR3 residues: CASSTAGGHSYEQYF. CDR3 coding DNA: TGTGCCAGTAGTACGGCGGGAGGCCATAGCTACGAGCAGTACTTC.

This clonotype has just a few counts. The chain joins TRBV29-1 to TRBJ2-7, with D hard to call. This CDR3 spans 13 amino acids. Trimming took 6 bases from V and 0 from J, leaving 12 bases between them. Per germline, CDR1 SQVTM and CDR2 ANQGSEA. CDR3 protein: CSVSPLNSYEQYF. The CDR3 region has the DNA TGCAGCGTCTCACCTCTGAACTCCTACGAGCAGTACTTC.

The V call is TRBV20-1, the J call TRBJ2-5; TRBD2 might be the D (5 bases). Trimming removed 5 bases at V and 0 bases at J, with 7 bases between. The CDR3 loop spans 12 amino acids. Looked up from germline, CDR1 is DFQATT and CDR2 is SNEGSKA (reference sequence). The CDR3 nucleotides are TGCAGTGCTGCCGGGAACCAAGAGACCCAGTACTTC. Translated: CSAAGNQETQYF.

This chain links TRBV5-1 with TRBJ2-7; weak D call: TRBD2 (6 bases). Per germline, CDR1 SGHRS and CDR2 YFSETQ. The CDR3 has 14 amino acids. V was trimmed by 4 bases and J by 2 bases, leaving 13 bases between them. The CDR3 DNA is TGCGCCAGCAGCCCGGGACTTCGAACCTACGAGCAGTACTTC. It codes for CASSPGLRTYEQYF.

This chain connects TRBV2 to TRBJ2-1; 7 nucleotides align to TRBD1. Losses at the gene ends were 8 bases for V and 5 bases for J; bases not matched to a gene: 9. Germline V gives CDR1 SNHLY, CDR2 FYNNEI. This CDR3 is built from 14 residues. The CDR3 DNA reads TGTGCCAGCGGACGGACAGGAACAAACAATGAGCAGTTCTTC. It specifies CASGRTGTNNEQFF.

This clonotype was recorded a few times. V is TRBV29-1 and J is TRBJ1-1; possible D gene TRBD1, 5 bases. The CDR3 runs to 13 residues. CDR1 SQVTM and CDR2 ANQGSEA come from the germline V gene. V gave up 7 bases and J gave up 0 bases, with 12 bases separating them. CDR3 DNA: TGCAGCGCACTCCGGGGGATGAACACTGAAGCTTTCTTT. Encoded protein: CSALRGMNTEAFF.

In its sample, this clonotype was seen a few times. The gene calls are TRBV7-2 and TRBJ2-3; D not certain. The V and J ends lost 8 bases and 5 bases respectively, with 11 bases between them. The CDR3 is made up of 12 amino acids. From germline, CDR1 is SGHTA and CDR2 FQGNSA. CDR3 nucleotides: TGTGCCAGCGGATTAGCTGGAGATACGCAGTATTTT. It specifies CASGLAGDTQYF.

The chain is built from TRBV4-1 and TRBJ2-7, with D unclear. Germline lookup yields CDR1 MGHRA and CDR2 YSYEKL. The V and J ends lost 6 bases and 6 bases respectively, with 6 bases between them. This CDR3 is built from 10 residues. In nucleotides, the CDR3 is TGCGCCAGCAGGTCCCTCGAGCAGTACTTC. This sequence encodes CASRSLEQYF.

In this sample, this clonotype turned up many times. CDR3 sequence reads: CASSQRDAEQFF. CDR3 sequence (DNA): TGTGCCAGCAGCCAGAGAGACGCTGAGCAGTTCTTC. The V gene is TRBV3-1, the J gene TRBJ2-1; D remains unclear. With 3 bases removed from V and 9 bases from J, the gap between germline ends came to 9 bases. Germline CDR1 and CDR2: LGHDT and YNNKEL (reference sequence). The CDR3 has 12 amino acids.

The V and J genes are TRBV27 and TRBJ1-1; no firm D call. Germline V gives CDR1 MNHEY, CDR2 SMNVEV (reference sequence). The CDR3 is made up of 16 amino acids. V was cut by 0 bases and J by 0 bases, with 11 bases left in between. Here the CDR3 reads CASSLSWQMMNTEAFF. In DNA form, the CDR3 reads TGTGCCAGCAGTTTATCGTGGCAGATGATGAACACTGAAGCTTTCTTT.

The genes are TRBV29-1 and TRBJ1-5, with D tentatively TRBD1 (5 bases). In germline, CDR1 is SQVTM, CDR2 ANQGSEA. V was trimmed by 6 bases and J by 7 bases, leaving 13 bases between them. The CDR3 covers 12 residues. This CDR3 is CSVSRDGQPQHF. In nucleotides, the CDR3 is TGCAGCGTATCTAGGGACGGCCAGCCCCAGCATTTT.

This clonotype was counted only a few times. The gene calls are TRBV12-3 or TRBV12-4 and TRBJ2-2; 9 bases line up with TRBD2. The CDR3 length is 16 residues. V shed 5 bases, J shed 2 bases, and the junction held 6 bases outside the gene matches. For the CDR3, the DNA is TGTGCCAGCAGTCTCGAGCGGGGGGTTAACACCGGGGAGCTGTTTTTT. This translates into CASSLERGVNTGELFF.

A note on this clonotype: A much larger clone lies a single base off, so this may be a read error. CDR3 residues: CASSMEGNEQFF. Written as DNA, the CDR3 is TGCGCCAGCAGCATGGAGGGGAATGAGCAGTTCTTC. The V and J genes are TRBV5-1 and TRBJ2-1; a possible D gene is TRBD2 (6 bases). CDR1 SGHRS and CDR2 YFSETQ come from the germline V gene. The CDR3 totals 12 residues. Trimming took off 4 bases at V and 7 bases at J, with 9 bases between the two ends.